These T cell receptor beta chains were read from a single sample in a study of OX40 agonist ivuxolimab in advanced cancers. This table comes from immunoSEQ multiplex PCR, and its TCRdb copy is limited to in-frame clones, with some not included. The table shows about 100,000 clones, with roughly 95% occurring only once. The sequencing used CD4+ or CD8+ T cells sorted from blood, collected in a trial of the OX40 agonist ivuxolimab. The receptors shown here come from an adult with an advanced solid tumor such as melanoma, head and neck, liver or kidney cancer. CDR3s include the opening cysteine and the closing phenylalanine or tryptophan. A D gene is named only where the DNA matches it firmly. Expanded clones get a size class; other rows say once, few or many, or leave the size out.

CDR3 protein	CDR3 DNA	V gene	J gene	D gene	clone size
CASSVGLDTQYF	TGTGCCAGCAGCGTAGGGTTGGATACGCAGTATTTT	TRBV9	TRBJ2-3	.	.
CASSLAGNEKLFF	TGTGCCAGCAGCTTGGCGGGGAATGAAAAACTGTTTTTT	TRBV5-4	TRBJ1-4	.	.
CSAPNNEQFF	TGCAGTGCGCCCAACAATGAGCAGTTCTTC	TRBV20-1	TRBJ2-1	.	.
CASSQREPLHF	TGTGCCAGCAGCCAACGGGAGCCCCTCCACTTT	TRBV7-6	TRBJ1-6	.	.
CASSVSGGIRSYEQYF	TGTGCCAGTAGTGTATCAGGGGGAATCAGATCCTACGAGCAGTACTTC	TRBV19	TRBJ2-7	TRBD1	.
CASSLVFGGRIQETQYF	TGTGCCAGCAGCTTGGTGTTCGGCGGGAGGATCCAAGAGACCCAGTACTTC	TRBV5-6	TRBJ2-5	TRBD2	once
CASSRRTDETQYF	TGTGCCAGCAGTCGACGGACAGATGAGACCCAGTACTTC	TRBV27	TRBJ2-5	.	.
CASTRTGDGRNQPQHF	TGTGCCAGTACCCGGACAGGGGATGGGCGCAATCAGCCCCAGCATTTT	TRBV19	TRBJ1-5	TRBD1	few
CASSLDRGETQYF	TGTGCCAGTAGTCTCGACAGGGGAGAGACCCAGTACTTC	TRBV19	TRBJ2-5	TRBD1	.
CARGEGREKLFF	TGTGCCCGGGGAGAGGGCCGAGAAAAACTGTTTTTT	TRBV30	TRBJ1-4	.	.
CASSVVAGTVSYNEQFF	TGTGCCAGCAGCGTAGTGGCAGGGACCGTATCCTACAATGAGCAGTTCTTC	TRBV9	TRBJ2-1	.	.
CASSDSIGGNQPQHF	TGTGCCAGCAGCGATTCTATCGGGGGCAATCAGCCCCAGCATTTT	TRBV25-1	TRBJ1-5	.	.
CASSFLAGLGNEQFF	TGCGCCAGCAGTTTCCTAGCGGGGTTAGGCAATGAGCAGTTCTTC	TRBV5-1	TRBJ2-1	TRBD2	few
CASSESQGITEAFF	TGCGCCAGCAGTGAGTCCCAGGGGATAACTGAAGCTTTCTTT	TRBV10-1	TRBJ1-1	.	.
CASSRTGTGGPRAEQYF	TGTGCCAGCAGCCGCACCGGGACAGGTGGGCCGCGGGCCGAGCAGTACTTC	TRBV28	TRBJ2-7	TRBD1	.
CASSRDLTGGAGANVLTF	TGCGCCAGCTCGAGGGACCTTACAGGGGGCGCTGGGGCCAACGTCCTGACTTTC	TRBV4-3	TRBJ2-6	TRBD1	.
CASSSDPSDLYGYTF	TGTGCCAGCAGTTCGGATCCGTCCGACCTTTATGGCTACACCTTC	TRBV28	TRBJ1-2	.	.
CASSLGQGRAEAFF	TGTGCCAGCAGTTTGGGGCAGGGAAGAGCTGAAGCTTTCTTT	TRBV28	TRBJ1-1	.	.
CATSPALRQRPNYGYTF	TGTGCCACCAGTCCTGCCTTACGACAGAGACCTAACTATGGCTACACCTTC	TRBV15	TRBJ1-2	.	.
CASSIDRWQGAGEAFF	TGTGCCAGTAGTATAGATCGGTGGCAGGGGGCGGGTGAAGCTTTCTTT	TRBV19	TRBJ1-1	TRBD1	.